These T cell receptor beta chains were read from a single sample in a study of T cells in Graves' hyperthyroidism and ophthalmopathy. TCRdb re-derived calls from the multiplex PCR reads in MiXCR, one entry per CDR3 protein. The table includes 600,000 or so distinct CDR3 sequences, roughly 15% detected once. Material: blood. These receptors all come from a woman in her fifties or sixties with Graves' ophthalmopathy. Both conserved end residues are part of each CDR3. The order of the fields is V gene, clone size, D gene, J gene, CDR3 protein, CDR3 DNA. A D gene is named only where the DNA matches it firmly. The size of a clone is reported for some rows only, either as once, few or many, or as a class for expanded clones.

TRBV7-6	few	TRBD2	TRBJ2-7	CASSFASGASYEQYF	TGTGCCAGCAGCTTCGCTAGCGGGGCCTCCTACGAGCAGTACTTC
TRBV6-1	many	TRBD1	TRBJ2-3	CASRPPGQSTDTQYF	TGTGCCAGCAGGCCACCGGGACAGAGCACAGATACGCAGTATTTT
TRBV15	-	-	TRBJ2-7	CATSRGRAHSYEQYF	TGTGCCACCAGCAGAGGTAGGGCCCACTCCTACGAGCAGTACTTC
TRBV4-3	few	-	TRBJ1-6	CASSQTYYNSPLHF	TGCGCCAGCAGCCAGACATACTATAATTCACCCCTCCACTTT
TRBV27	-	-	TRBJ2-7	CASGGGNWEQYF	TGTGCCAGCGGCGGCGGCAATTGGGAGCAGTACTTC
TRBV6-2/TRBV6-3	-	TRBD1	TRBJ1-1	CASSLRGQGYTEAFF	TGTGCCAGCAGCCTCCGGGGACAGGGATACACTGAAGCTTTCTTT
TRBV7-8	many	-	TRBJ2-2	CAIYHGRENTGELFF	TGTGCCATATACCACGGACGGGAGAACACCGGGGAGCTGTTTTTT
TRBV5-1	many	-	TRBJ2-1	CASRGQGGNEQFF	TGCGCCAGCAGAGGTCAGGGTGGAAATGAGCAGTTCTTC
TRBV28	many	TRBD1	TRBJ1-5	CASSPRRGSNQPQHF	TGTGCCAGCTCCCCCCGCAGGGGGAGCAATCAGCCCCAGCATTTT
TRBV6-2/TRBV6-3	-	-	TRBJ2-7	CASSGRFEQYF	TGTGCCAGCAGTGGGCGATTCGAGCAGTACTTC
TRBV20-1	many	-	TRBJ1-1	CSATDTRNTEAFF	TGCAGTGCCACGGACACCCGTAACACTGAAGCTTTCTTT
TRBV18	many	-	TRBJ2-1	CASSPASSYNEQFF	TGTGCCAGCTCACCGGCAAGCTCCTACAATGAGCAGTTCTTC
TRBV28	many	-	TRBJ1-2	CASSLYTDAGYTF	TGTGCCAGCAGTTTATATACGGACGCTGGCTACACCTTC
TRBV7-2	few	TRBD1	TRBJ1-4	CASSLDGQGKLFF	TGTGCCAGCAGCTTAGACGGACAGGGAAAACTGTTTTTT
TRBV9	-	-	TRBJ2-2	CASSPKIDGELFF	TGTGCCAGCAGCCCCAAGATTGACGGGGAGCTGTTTTTT
TRBV7-2	many	-	TRBJ2-3	CASSLGLPSQDTQYF	TGTGCCAGCAGCTTAGGACTACCATCTCAGGATACGCAGTATTTT
TRBV7-6	-	TRBD2	TRBJ2-3	CASSFSASGSSTDTQYF	TGTGCCAGCAGCTTTTCTGCCAGCGGGAGTTCTACAGATACGCAGTATTTT
TRBV7-2	few	-	TRBJ2-2	CASSSVATGNTGELFF	TGTGCCAGCAGCTCCGTAGCGACTGGGAACACCGGGGAGCTGTTTTTT
TRBV7-2	many	-	TRBJ2-4	CASSLRGAKNIQYF	TGTGCCAGCAGCTTGCGCGGAGCCAAAAACATTCAGTACTTC
TRBV6-2/TRBV6-3	-	TRBD2	TRBJ2-2	CASSPGTSAGELFF	TGTGCCAGTAGCCCCGGGACTAGTGCCGGGGAGCTGTTTTTT
TRBV15	many	-	TRBJ2-3	CATSRDHSPDTQYF	TGTGCCACCAGCAGAGATCACTCTCCAGATACGCAGTATTTT
TRBV28	many	TRBD1	TRBJ1-6	CASKGQPNSPLHF	TGTGCCAGCAAGGGACAGCCGAATTCACCCCTCCACTTT
TRBV4-1	-	TRBD2	TRBJ2-5	CASSQEPILAGQETQYF	TGCGCCAGCAGCCAGGAACCGATACTAGCGGGGCAAGAGACCCAGTACTTC
TRBV29-1	many	-	TRBJ2-3	CSVLISGTDTQYF	TGCAGCGTTCTGATTAGCGGCACAGATACGCAGTATTTT
TRBV5-1	-	TRBD2	TRBJ2-3	CASSTGPTSGSTDTQYF	TGCGCCAGCAGCACGGGTCCTACTAGCGGGAGCACAGATACGCAGTATTTT